A single sample is the source of the 5 T cell receptor beta chains below, sequenced in a study of blood T cells in healthy people across ages. PCR was performed a second time for roughly 6 to 12 cycles using a sample-barcoded 5' primer and a J-beta primer mix. TCRdb reprocessed the 5' RACE reads via MiXCR and lists one record per CDR3 protein. The repertoire holds 1.5 million to 1.9 million distinct CDR3 sequences, with roughly 43% as singletons. Specimen: blood. The receptor set was obtained from a woman aged 18 to 35 in good health.

This clonotype was detected only a few times. The chain uses TRBV20-1 and TRBJ2-3, with D perhaps being TRBD1 or TRBD2 (5 bases each). Germline lookup yields CDR1 DFQATT and CDR2 SNEGSKA (reference sequence). The CDR3 spans 15 residues. V lost 5 bases to trimming and J lost 3 bases, with 18 bases between them. CDR3 protein: CSALGPPELTDTQYF. Here the CDR3 DNA reads TGCAGTGCTCTGGGACCGCCAGAGTTAACAGATACGCAGTATTTT.

The V and J genes are TRBV21-1 and TRBJ2-7; TRBD2, as called in the table, went unchecked against the DNA. TRBV21-1 corresponds to a pseudogene. The CDR3 extends over 17 amino acids. The CDR3, as DNA: TGTGCCAGCAGCAAAGCGATAAGAGTCGCGGGAGGTTACGAGCAGTACTTC. Residues: CASSKAIRVAGGYEQYF.

With regard to this clonotype: One end of the junction is discordant with germline, which a read error may explain. The DNA for the CDR3 is TGTGCCAGCTGCGCAGGGGTCTCCAACGAGCAGTACTTC. Translation gives CASCAGVSNEQYF. V usage is TRBV6-5 and J usage is TRBJ2-4, with a tentative D call TRBD1 (6 bases). The J call is doubtful: the DNA matches TRBJ2-7 better. The CDR3 is made up of 13 amino acids. Germline CDR1 reads MNHEY; CDR2 reads SVGAGI.

This clonotype was seen only a few times. The chain is built from TRBV21-1 and TRBJ2-7; the DNA was not compared with TRBD2, the D call given in the table. TRBV21-1 is tagged as a pseudogene. CDR3 length: 17 amino acids. The CDR3 loop is CASSPRTSSGTRYEQYF. Here the CDR3 DNA reads TGTGCCAGCAGCCCTCGAACCTCTAGCGGGACCCGCTACGAGCAGTACTTC.

V gene TRBV5-5 combines with J gene TRBJ2-3; D gene unclear. The V end lost 4 bases, the J end lost 4 bases, and 10 bases lay between the germline ends. The length of the CDR3 is 13 residues. CDR1 SGHKS and CDR2 YYEKEE come from the germline V gene (reference sequence). The DNA of the CDR3 is TGTGCCAGCAGCGTGGCCAGTCCAGATACGCAGTATTTT. Residues: CASSVASPDTQYF.